This T cell receptor (beta chain) came from a study of T cells in Graves' hyperthyroidism and ophthalmopathy. Findings and caveats of the study: The model anticipated ophthalmopathy a median approximately 6.7 months pre-onset. In blood, most of the thyroid clonotypes expanded above 0.001 were also present.

TCR beta CDR3 sequences were amplified from RNA transcripts. Using the HTBI primer set, a first-round RT-PCR was run on the TCR CDR3. TCRdb recomputed calls from the multiplex PCR reads with MiXCR, one row per CDR3 protein. This table has over 450,000 distinct CDR3 sequences, around 15% appearing once. This clonotype was seen many times. What it binds is unknown. This TCR derives from a woman aged 18-35 years with Graves' hyperthyroidism. The sample consisted of blood.

The chain's CDR3 is CASSFGVGRNTEAFF. Written as DNA, the CDR3 is TGTGCCAGCAGTTTCGGCGTTGGCAGGAACACTGAAGCTTTCTTT. This chain connects TRBV28 to TRBJ1-1; D remains unclear. The CDR3 runs to 15 residues. V lost 3 bases to trimming and J lost 1 base, with 12 bases between them. Germline values: CDR1 MDHEN, CDR2 SYDVKM.